Shown below are 26 T cell receptor beta chains from a single sample sequenced in a study of blood T cell repertoires in COVID-19 (dated by TCRdb to about 2020). Libraries were made using the immunoSEQ multiplex PCR assay. What TCRdb holds here is the immuneACCESS table cut down to in-frame rearrangements. Part of the clones is not present; checked against another copy, under half of the missing clones reflect an unresolved V gene, and the others are unexplained. Recorded for this sample are about 300,000 clones; about 85% of them occurred a single time. The ten largest clones represent approximately 5% of the sample. Sequenced: PBMCs or T cells enriched from blood (not recorded which). The receptors were sampled from a woman aged 25-40 years who had recovered from COVID-19.

The chain joins TRBV18 to TRBJ1-4; 10 bases are a match to TRBD1. Trimming took 4 bases from V and 8 from J; bases not matched to a gene: 10. There are 16 residues in the CDR3. Germline lookup yields CDR1 KGHSH and CDR2 LQKENI. The CDR3 loop reads CASSRPWDRGGEKLFF. The CDR3 DNA reads as TGTGCCAGCTCACGTCCCTGGGACAGGGGCGGGGAAAAACTGTTTTTT.

This clone was seen a single time. CDR3 region: CAISYGENTEAFF. CDR3 nucleotides: TGTGCCATCAGTTACGGAGAAAACACTGAAGCTTTCTTT. V usage is TRBV10-3 and J usage is TRBJ1-1, with unresolved D. Looked up from germline, CDR1 is ENHRY and CDR2 is SYGVKD. V was cut by 5 bases and J by 2 bases, with 9 bases left in between. This CDR3 comprises 13 residues.

The CDR3, as DNA: TGTGCCAGTAAAGCCCACAGGGGGCGGAATGAGCAGTTCTTC. Translated, it gives CASKAHRGRNEQFF. The chain couples TRBV19 to TRBJ2-1, with 9 positions matching TRBD1. The CDR3 runs to 14 residues. Trimming took 7 bases from V and 7 from J; bases not matched to a gene: 8. CDR1 is LNHDA and CDR2 is SQIVND in the germline V gene (reference sequence).

Written as DNA, the CDR3 is TGTGCCAGCAGTTACGTCAGGAGGGATGAGCAGTTCTTC. As protein: CASSYVRRDEQFF. V is TRBV6-5 and J is TRBJ2-1; perhaps TRBD2 as D (6 bases). CDR1 and CDR2 from the germline V gene are MNHEY and SVGAGI. The CDR3 loop spans 13 amino acids. The V gene lost 2 bases and the J gene lost 8 bases, with 10 bases spanning the gap.

This chain uses TRBV7-9 with TRBJ1-2; a weak D match, TRBD1 (6 bases). The V gene's germline CDR1 is SEHNR and CDR2 FQNEAQ (reference sequence). With 5 bases removed from V and 4 bases from J, the gap between germline ends came to 11 bases. This CDR3 region has 13 residues. CDR3 nucleotides: TGTGCCAGCAGCATGGACAGTACCTATGGCTACACCTTC. It yields the protein CASSMDSTYGYTF.

This rearrangement joins TRBV6-1 to TRBJ2-7; D remains ambiguous. From germline, CDR1 is MNHNS and CDR2 SASEGT. The CDR3 has 12 residues. V shed 2 bases and J shed 6 bases, with 8 bases lying between them. The CDR3 protein is CASSELFSEQYF. For the CDR3, the DNA is TGTGCCAGCAGTGAACTGTTCTCCGAGCAGTACTTC.

The chain is built from TRBV18 and TRBJ1-1; 8 nucleotides agree with TRBD1. The CDR3 length is 12 residues. V shed 6 bases, J shed 10 bases, and the junction held 7 bases outside the gene matches. The germline V gene encodes CDR1 KGHSH and CDR2 LQKENI. Here the CDR3 reads CASSLTGERAFF. The CDR3, as DNA: TGTGCCAGCTCGTTGACAGGGGAAAGAGCTTTCTTT.

The J gene is TRBJ1-2, the V gene TRBV7-2; perhaps TRBD1 as D (6 bases). The V end lost 5 bases, the J end lost 3 bases, and 19 bases lay between the germline ends. In germline, CDR1 is SGHTA, CDR2 FQGNSA. This CDR3 is 16 amino acids long. The CDR3 loop is CASSPNRGGGYYGYTF. The CDR3 DNA follows: TGTGCCAGCAGCCCCAACCGGGGAGGGGGGTACTATGGCTACACCTTC.

The CDR3 nucleotides are TGTGCCAGCAGCTTAAGCAAACGGGAAGAGCAGTACTTC. Amino acids: CASSLSKREEQYF. The V call is TRBV5-4, the J call TRBJ2-7; D may be TRBD2 (5 bases). The germline CDR1 and CDR2 sequences are SGHNT and YYREEE (reference sequence). Between the trimmed V and J ends, which lost 2 bases and 7 bases, there was a span of 13 bases. This CDR3 has 13 amino acids.

This chain links TRBV19 with TRBJ1-2; D remains unclear. The CDR3 spans 11 residues. Germline CDR1 LNHDA, CDR2 SQIVND (reference sequence). V shed 3 bases and J shed 7 bases, with 6 bases lying between them. The CDR3 region is CASSMEAGYTF. The CDR3 coding sequence is TGTGCCAGTAGTATGGAGGCTGGCTACACCTTC.

This clone occurred once. The chain is built from TRBV24-1 and TRBJ2-1; 8 bases align to TRBD2. Per germline, CDR1 KGHDR and CDR2 SFDVKD. This CDR3 is 16 amino acids long. Trimming at V came to 7 bases and at J to 6 bases, leaving 13 bases not matched to a gene. The CDR3 loop is CATSGTGTSESNEQFF. The CDR3 coding sequence is TGTGCCACCAGCGGGACCGGGACTAGTGAATCCAATGAGCAGTTCTTC.

The V gene is TRBV5-4, the J gene TRBJ2-1, with 7 bases aligning to TRBD2. V shed 4 bases, J shed 6 bases, and the junction held 7 bases outside the gene matches. Germline V gene data show CDR1 as SGHNT and CDR2 as YYREEE (reference sequence). The CDR3 runs 14 residues. CDR3 sequence (DNA): TGTGCCAGCAGCCGGGAGGCCTTAGGCAATGAGCAGTTCTTC. Protein: CASSREALGNEQFF.

J is TRBJ2-5 and V is TRBV3-1 (or the pseudogene TRBV3-2); D perhaps matches TRBD2 (5 bases). Germline assignment: CDR1 LGHDT and CDR2 YNNKEL (reference sequence). The CDR3 consists of 15 residues. V was cut by 0 bases and J by 5 bases, with 13 bases left in between. The CDR3 region has the DNA TGTGCCAGCAGCCAAGACTCCTCAGGCGGGGAGACCCAGTACTTC. Translation gives CASSQDSSGGETQYF.

This clone has just one count. The chain recombines TRBV19 with TRBJ2-4; no definite D call. Germline lookup yields CDR1 LNHDA and CDR2 SQIVND (reference sequence). Trimming left V 5 bases short and J 2 bases short, with 10 bases between. The CDR3 consists of 14 residues. Here the CDR3 reads CASSPYSTKNIQYF. DNA for the CDR3: TGTGCCAGTAGTCCCTACAGTACCAAAAACATTCAGTACTTC.

The chain uses TRBV28 and TRBJ1-1, with D possibly being TRBD1 (6 bases). Germline V CDR1 and CDR2: MDHEN, SYDVKM. Trimming removed 3 bases from V and 4 bases from J, with 12 bases in between. The CDR3 contains 14 residues. The CDR3 spells CASSFSGAVTEAFF. As DNA, the CDR3 is TGTGCCAGCAGTTTCTCAGGGGCGGTCACTGAAGCTTTCTTT. Full variable domain (rest looked up from reference TRBV28 and TRBJ1-1): DVKVTQSSRYLVKRTGEKVFLECVQDMDHENMFWYRQDPGLGLRLIYFSYDVKMKEKGDIPEGYSVSREKKERFSLILESASTNQTSMYLCASSFSGAVTEAFFGQGTRLTVV.

The chain couples TRBV6-2 or TRBV6-3 to TRBJ2-5; 11 positions match TRBD2. The ends lost 2 bases at V and 3 bases at J; junction bases unmatched: 8. The CDR3 totals 17 residues. The germline V gene has CDR1 MNHEY and CDR2 SVGEGT. The chain's CDR3 is CASSYPASGGIKETQYF. As DNA, the CDR3 is TGTGCCAGCAGTTACCCCGCTAGCGGGGGGATAAAAGAGACCCAGTACTTC.

The CDR3 DNA reads as TGTGCCAGCAGAACAGGGGCCGGGGGCTACACCTTC. Translated: CASRTGAGGYTF. This chain uses TRBV12-3 or TRBV12-4 with TRBJ1-2, with TRBD1 matching 7 bases. Losses at the gene ends were 6 bases for V and 8 bases for J; bases not matched to a gene: 6. This CDR3 comprises 12 residues.

The rearrangement links TRBV7-8 to TRBJ1-6; maybe TRBD1 (6 bases). This CDR3 spans 15 amino acids. V lost 4 bases and J lost 3, with 10 bases in between. Germline CDR1 SGHVS, CDR2 FQNEAQ. The CDR3 bases are TGTGCCAGCAGCTCTCGAGGGGGCTATAATTCACCCCTCCACTTT. It specifies CASSSRGGYNSPLHF. The whole variable domain, filled in from reference TRBV7-8 and TRBJ1-6, reads GAGVSQSPRYKVAKRGQDVALRCDPISGHVSLFWYQQALGQGPEFLTYFQNEAQLDKSGLPSDRFFAERPEGSVSTLKIQRTQQEDSAVYLCASSSRGGYNSPLHFGNGTRLTVT.

The chain employs TRBV5-6 and TRBJ1-3; TRBD1 matches 8 bases. Germline V gene data show CDR1 as SGHDT and CDR2 as YYEEEE. V shed 4 bases and J 0 bases; nucleotides not matched to a gene: 9. The CDR3 has 17 amino acids. The CDR3 region has the DNA TGTGCCAGCAGCATAGACAGGGGCCCCAGCTCTGGAAACACCATATATTTT. Protein sequence: CASSIDRGPSSGNTIYF.

V usage is TRBV3-1 (or the pseudogene TRBV3-2) and J usage is TRBJ2-1; 12 bases match TRBD2. This CDR3 is built from 17 residues. V was clipped by 1 base and J by 2 bases; unmatched bases: 3. CDR1 LGHDT and CDR2 YNNKEL come from the germline V gene (reference sequence). The CDR3: CASSQVLAGGPYNEQFF. CDR3 sequence (DNA): TGTGCCAGCAGCCAAGTCCTAGCGGGGGGGCCCTACAATGAGCAGTTCTTC.

This chain links TRBV28 with TRBJ2-7; 14 bases fit TRBD2. Germline CDR1 is MDHEN and CDR2 is SYDVKM. The CDR3 covers 14 residues. After removal of 6 bases from V and 5 bases from J, the junction contained 3 bases not matched to a gene. The CDR3 loop reads CASRPGLAGDEQYF. The CDR3 coding sequence is TGTGCCAGCAGACCGGGACTAGCGGGGGACGAGCAGTACTTC.

The chain links TRBV7-2 to TRBJ2-3; 8 positions match TRBD2. The CDR3 is made up of 16 amino acids. V trimming: 2 bases; J trimming: 1 base; junction bases outside the gene matches: 5. Germline CDR1 reads SGHTA; CDR2 reads FQGNSA. DNA for the CDR3: TGTGCCAGCAGCTTAAGGTTAGCGGGGCGCACAGATACGCAGTATTTT. It codes for CASSLRLAGRTDTQYF.

The chain joins TRBV19 to TRBJ2-1; D remains unclear. The germline V gene has CDR1 LNHDA and CDR2 SQIVND (reference sequence). The CDR3 loop spans 11 amino acids. Trimming removed 3 bases at V and 10 bases at J, with 7 bases between. CDR3: CASSMGREQFF. CDR3 nucleotide sequence: TGTGCCAGTAGTATGGGCAGGGAGCAGTTCTTC. The full variable domain, completed using reference TRBV19 and TRBJ2-1, is DGGITQSPKYLFRKEGQNVTLSCEQNLNHDAMYWYRQDPGQGLRLIYYSQIVNDFQKGDIAEGYSVSREKKESFPLTVTSAQKNPTAFYLCASSMGREQFFGPGTRLTVL.

The rearrangement links TRBV11-2 to TRBJ1-5; 7 positions match TRBD1. Germline values: CDR1 SGHAT, CDR2 FQNNGV. V dropped 5 bases and J dropped 0; count of bases not matched to a gene: 4. There are 15 residues in the CDR3. In DNA, the CDR3 is TGTGCCAGCAGCCAGACAGGGAATAGCAATCAGCCCCAGCATTTT. It codes for CASSQTGNSNQPQHF.

The chain links TRBV29-1 to TRBJ1-2, with 8 bases identical to TRBD1. The germline CDR1 and CDR2 sequences are SQVTM and ANQGSEA. V shed 6 bases, J shed 7 bases, and the junction held 16 bases outside the gene matches. This CDR3 contains 15 residues. The DNA for the CDR3 is TGCAGCGTGGTGGGCGACTTGACAGGGGAGGCTGGCTACACCTTC. Translation: CSVVGDLTGEAGYTF.

V gene TRBV7-6 combines with J gene TRBJ1-6; tentative D call: TRBD1 (5 bases). Trimming stripped 1 base from V and 7 bases from J, with 5 bases between. The CDR3 is 13 amino acids. Per the germline V gene, CDR1 is SGHVS and CDR2 is FNYEAQ. CDR3 nucleotides: TGTGCCAGCAGCTTAGAGGGGAATTCACCCCTCCACTTT. Protein sequence: CASSLEGNSPLHF.